The 26 T cell receptor beta chains below all came from one sample that was sequenced in a study of cytomegalovirus exposure and HLA in healthy donors. The PCR had 60 Vbeta and 13 Jbeta primers. Sequencing was performed with immunoSEQ multiplex PCR; in TCRdb, only in-frame clones are kept and a portion is missing. The table records roughly 250,000 clones, almost 85% of them present only once. The sequenced material came from PBMCs. The receptor source for this set is a woman aged 40 to 55 in good health and CMV-seropositive.

The gene calls are TRBV9 and TRBJ2-1, with D possibly TRBD2 on 5 matching bases. Trimming left V 3 bases short and J 7 bases short, with 20 bases between. This CDR3 comprises 16 residues. Germline CDR1 is SGDLS and CDR2 is YYNGEE. The CDR3 loop is CASSAQRRSSINEQFF. CDR3 DNA: TGTGCCAGCAGCGCTCAGCGTCGGTCTAGCATAAATGAGCAGTTCTTC.

The J gene is TRBJ2-5, the V gene TRBV28, with TRBD2 matching over 13 bases. The CDR3 is 21 amino acids. Per the germline V gene, CDR1 is MDHEN and CDR2 is SYDVKM. Trimming cost V 6 bases and J 4 bases; bases outside gene matches: 23. The CDR3, as DNA: TGTGCCAGCAGCTCCCCCGGGAGACAGGAACCGGGACTAGCGGGATCAGAGACCCAGTACTTC. Translation gives CASSSPGRQEPGLAGSETQYF.

The rearrangement links TRBV6-4 to TRBJ2-7; D is undetermined. Between the trimmed V and J ends, which lost 4 bases and 3 bases, there was a span of 10 bases. From germline, CDR1 is MRHNA and CDR2 SNTAGT. This CDR3 spans 13 amino acids. The CDR3 is CASSARDGYEQYF. As DNA, the CDR3 is TGTGCCAGCAGTGCAAGAGATGGCTACGAGCAGTACTTC.

The rearrangement joins TRBV7-2 to TRBJ2-7; TRBD2 matches at 13 bases. The CDR3 has 14 amino acids. V shed 6 bases, J shed 9 bases, and the junction held 8 bases outside the gene matches. The germline V gene encodes CDR1 SGHTA and CDR2 FQGNSA. CDR3 bases: TGTGCCAGCAGATCTACCGGGACTAGCGGGATGCAGTACTTC. It translates to CASRSTGTSGMQYF.

This chain joins TRBV21-1 and TRBJ2-6; no check of the table's D call, TRBD2, against the DNA was made. TRBV21-1 is assigned pseudogene status. The CDR3 is made up of 15 amino acids. The CDR3 region has the DNA TGTGCCAGGGCCAGGGAGGGTTTTGGGGCCAACGTCCTGACTTTC. Protein product: CARAREGFGANVLTF.

V and J are TRBV27 and TRBJ1-2, with D possibly being TRBD1 (5 bases). Trimming left V 4 bases short and J 2 bases short, with 8 bases between. This CDR3 has 13 amino acids. Looked up from germline, CDR1 is MNHEY and CDR2 is SMNVEV (reference sequence). CDR3 coding DNA: TGTGCCAGCAGTTCGACAGAAAACTATGGCTACACCTTC. This translates into CASSSTENYGYTF.

J is TRBJ1-1 and V is TRBV29-1; D may be TRBD1 (6 bases). CDR1 and CDR2 (germline): SQVTM, ANQGSEA. The CDR3 has 13 amino acids. V lost 6 bases and J 1 base, leaving 12 bases between the germline ends. The CDR3 here is CSVTRQENTEAFF. CDR3 DNA sequence: TGCAGCGTAACCCGACAGGAGAACACTGAAGCTTTCTTT.

The gene calls are TRBV13 and TRBJ2-1; 9 bases align to TRBD1. Germline V gives CDR1 PRHDT, CDR2 FYEKMQ (reference sequence). The J segment lost 7 bases and the V segment lost 3 bases, leaving 4 bases of the junction unmatched. The length of the CDR3 is 14 residues. The CDR3 loop reads CASSFPGQGNEQFF. The CDR3 DNA sequence: TGTGCCAGCAGCTTTCCGGGACAGGGAAATGAGCAGTTCTTC.

This chain uses TRBV9 with TRBJ2-5; D may be TRBD1 (6 bases). The CDR3 is 14 amino acids. V lost 2 bases and J 5 bases, leaving 13 bases between the germline ends. The germline gives CDR1 SGDLS, CDR2 YYNGEE. In DNA, the CDR3 is TGTGCCAGCAGCGTTACTGACAGGATGGAGACCCAGTACTTC. Its translation: CASSVTDRMETQYF.

The chain recombines TRBV4-2 with TRBJ1-2; a weak D match, TRBD1 (6 bases). The V end lost 3 bases, the J end lost 0 bases, and 14 bases lay between the germline ends. The V gene's germline CDR1 is LGHNA and CDR2 YNFKEQ. CDR3 length: 16 amino acids. The CDR3 sequence is CASSQGGGGPNYGYTF. The CDR3 nucleotides are TGTGCCAGCAGCCAGGGCGGGGGCGGGCCTAACTATGGCTACACCTTC.

The chain uses TRBV18 and TRBJ2-5, with 8 bases aligning to TRBD1. The CDR3 is 16 residues long. The V and J ends lost 1 base and 5 bases, in that order; junction bases with no gene match: 9. CDR1 KGHSH and CDR2 LQKENI come from the germline V gene. The CDR3 region is CASSPRGAGGAETQYF. CDR3 in DNA: TGTGCCAGCTCACCACGGGGCGCAGGGGGCGCGGAGACCCAGTACTTC.

The chain carries TRBV7-2 and TRBJ2-5, with D possibly being TRBD2 (5 bases). The CDR3 has 14 residues. V was pared by 1 base and J by 2 bases, with 8 bases between. Germline assignment: CDR1 SGHTA and CDR2 FQGNSA. The CDR3 nucleotides read TGTGCCAGCAGCTTAGTTGGAGGTCAAGAGACCCAGTACTTC. Amino acid sequence: CASSLVGGQETQYF.

A few counts support this clone. The chain combines TRBV14 with TRBJ1-1, with D maybe TRBD1 (5 bases). The germline CDR1 and CDR2 sequences are SGHDN and FVKESK. Trimming left V 5 bases short and J 1 base short, with 8 bases between. CDR3 length: 13 residues. The CDR3 loop reads CASSVQENTEAFF. DNA for the CDR3: TGTGCCAGCAGCGTACAGGAGAACACTGAAGCTTTCTTT.

J is TRBJ2-3 and V is TRBV5-1; no definite D call. The CDR3 totals 12 residues. The V end lost 4 bases, the J end lost 6 bases, and 9 bases lay between the germline ends. CDR1 and CDR2 from the germline V gene are SGHRS and YFSETQ. The CDR3: CASSPAADTQYF. In DNA form, the CDR3 reads TGCGCCAGCAGCCCCGCGGCTGATACGCAGTATTTT.

This clone came up a few times. The chain carries TRBV4-3 and TRBJ2-5, with 13 bases matching TRBD2. The V gene's germline CDR1 is LGHNA and CDR2 YSLEER. The V segment lost 4 bases and the J segment 2 bases; nucleotides outside the gene matches: 7. The CDR3 is 17 residues long. CDR3 DNA: TGCGCCAGCAGCCGGGAACTAGCGGGAGGGTCACAAGAGACCCAGTACTTC. Its protein is CASSRELAGGSQETQYF.

V usage is TRBV6-6 and J usage is TRBJ2-1; D is ambiguous. CDR1 is MNHNY and CDR2 is SVGAGI in the germline V gene (reference sequence). The V gene lost 6 bases and the J gene lost 8 bases, with 8 bases spanning the gap. The CDR3 contains 11 residues. DNA of the CDR3: TGTGCCAGCAGACACGGAGATGAGCAGTTCTTC. Translating gives CASRHGDEQFF.

V usage is TRBV7-2 and J usage is TRBJ2-7, with 8 bases identical to TRBD2. The CDR3 runs to 14 residues. The V gene's germline CDR1 is SGHTA and CDR2 FQGNSA. The ends lost 5 bases at V and 2 bases at J; junction bases unmatched: 5. DNA of the CDR3: TGTGCCAGCAGCCGAAGGACTAGCACCTACGAGCAGTACTTC. Translation: CASSRRTSTYEQYF.

The genes are TRBV28 and TRBJ1-1, with 7 bases fitting TRBD1. The ends lost 2 bases at V and 1 base at J; junction bases unmatched: 10. Per the germline V gene, CDR1 is MDHEN and CDR2 is SYDVKM. CDR3 size: 17 residues. This CDR3 is CASSLAKDRARNTEAFF. The CDR3 nucleotides are TGTGCCAGCAGTTTAGCAAAAGACAGGGCCCGGAACACTGAAGCTTTCTTT.

This clone was detected a few times. The chain carries TRBV7-9 and TRBJ2-7; 7 bases line up with TRBD2. V was clipped by 8 bases and J by 7 bases; unmatched bases: 17. The CDR3 extends over 15 amino acids. Germline-derived CDR1 and CDR2 are SEHNR and FQNEAQ (reference sequence). This CDR3 reads CASSPVGGGPGEQYF. The CDR3 DNA reads TGTGCCAGCTCCCCGGTCGGGGGAGGGCCTGGGGAGCAGTACTTC.

Remarks on this clone: Its ends do not fully match the called genes, so a read error is possible. This chain connects TRBV4-1 to TRBJ2-2; 9 nucleotides line up with TRBD2. Germline CDR1 reads MGHRA; CDR2 reads YSYEKL. This CDR3 comprises 20 residues. The CDR3 sequence is CASSQDGTAAGLAKTGELFF. As DNA, the CDR3 is TGCGCCAGCAGCCAAGATGGCACGGCAGCAGGACTAGCGAAGACCGGGGAGCTGTTTTTT.

This chain's CDR3 is CASSANGGGHNEQFF. DNA of the CDR3: TGTGCCAGCAGCGCCAATGGCGGGGGGCACAATGAGCAGTTCTTC. V gene TRBV7-2 combines with J gene TRBJ2-1; TRBD2 matches at 8 bases. This CDR3 region has 15 residues. V was clipped by 5 bases and J by 5 bases; unmatched bases: 8. Germline assignment: CDR1 SGHTA and CDR2 FQGNSA.

This clone was observed a handful of times. The CDR3 loop is CASSLGDYGYTF. The CDR3 DNA is TGTGCCAGCAGTTTAGGAGACTATGGCTACACCTTC. This rearrangement joins TRBV28 to TRBJ1-2; D unresolved. The V end lost 2 bases, the J end lost 3 bases, and 4 bases lay between the germline ends. This CDR3 is 12 amino acids long. Germline-derived CDR1 and CDR2 are MDHEN and SYDVKM.

This clone was seen once. The V gene is TRBV28, the J gene TRBJ1-5; possible D gene TRBD1, 6 bases. Between the trimmed V and J ends, which lost 2 bases and 3 bases, there was a span of 11 bases. CDR1 is MDHEN and CDR2 is SYDVKM in the germline V gene. CDR3 length: 15 amino acids. Here the CDR3 reads CASSLRQASNQPQHF. CDR3 nucleotides: TGTGCCAGCAGTTTACGACAGGCGTCCAATCAGCCCCAGCATTTT.

The chain is built from TRBV4-1 and TRBJ2-1; D remains unclear. CDR1 and CDR2 (germline): MGHRA, YSYEKL. The CDR3 extends over 15 amino acids. The V and J ends lost 0 bases and 1 base respectively, with 7 bases between them. For the CDR3, the DNA is TGCGCCAGCAGCCAAGAACCTAATTCCTACAATGAGCAGTTCTTC. Amino acids: CASSQEPNSYNEQFF.

This rearrangement joins TRBV7-2 to TRBJ2-5; 9 nucleotides align to TRBD2. The J call may be in error: the DNA end matches TRBJ2-7 better. This CDR3 is built from 16 residues. Germline V CDR1 and CDR2: SGHTA, FQGNSA. The CDR3: CASSLGLAANSYEQYF. The CDR3 DNA follows: TGTGCCAGCAGCTTAGGACTAGCGGCGAATTCCTACGAGCAGTACTTC.

The V and J genes are TRBV11-1 and TRBJ1-2; tentative D call: TRBD1 (5 bases). V lost 5 bases, J lost 2 bases, and 12 bases lay in between. The CDR3 consists of 14 residues. Germline V gene lookup returns CDR1 SGHAT and CDR2 FQDESV (reference sequence). For the CDR3, the DNA is TGTGCCAGCAGCCTTGGACACTTAAACTATGGCTACACCTTC. It yields the protein CASSLGHLNYGYTF.